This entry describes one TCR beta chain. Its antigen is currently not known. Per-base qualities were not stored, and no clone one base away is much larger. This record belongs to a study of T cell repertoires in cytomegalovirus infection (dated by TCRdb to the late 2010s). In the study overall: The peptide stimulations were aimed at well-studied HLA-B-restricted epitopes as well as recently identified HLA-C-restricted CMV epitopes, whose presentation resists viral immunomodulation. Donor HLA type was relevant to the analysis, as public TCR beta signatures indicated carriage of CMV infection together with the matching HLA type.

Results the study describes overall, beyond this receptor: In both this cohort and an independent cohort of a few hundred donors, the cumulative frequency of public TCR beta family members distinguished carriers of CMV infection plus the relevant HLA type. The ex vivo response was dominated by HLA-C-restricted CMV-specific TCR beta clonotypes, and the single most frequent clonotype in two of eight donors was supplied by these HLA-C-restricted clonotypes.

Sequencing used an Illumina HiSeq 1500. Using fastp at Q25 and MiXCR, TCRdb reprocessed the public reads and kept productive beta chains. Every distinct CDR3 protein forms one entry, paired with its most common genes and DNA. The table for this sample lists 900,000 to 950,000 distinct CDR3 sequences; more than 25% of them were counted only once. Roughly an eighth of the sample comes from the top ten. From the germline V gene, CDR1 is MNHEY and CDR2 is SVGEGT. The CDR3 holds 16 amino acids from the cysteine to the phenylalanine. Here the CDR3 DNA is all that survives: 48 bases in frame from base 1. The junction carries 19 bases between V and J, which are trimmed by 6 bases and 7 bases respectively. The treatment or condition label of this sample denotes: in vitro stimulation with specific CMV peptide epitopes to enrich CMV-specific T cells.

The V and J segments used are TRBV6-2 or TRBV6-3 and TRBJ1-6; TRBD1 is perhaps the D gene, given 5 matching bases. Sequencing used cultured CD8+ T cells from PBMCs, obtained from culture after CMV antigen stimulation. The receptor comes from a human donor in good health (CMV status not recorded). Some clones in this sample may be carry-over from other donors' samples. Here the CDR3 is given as CASSLTRDGLNSPLHF. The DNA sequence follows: TGTGCCAGCAGCCTAACCCGGGACGGACTCAATTCACCCCTCCACTTT.